These T cell receptor beta chains were read from a single sample in a study of blood T cells in healthy people across ages. TCRdb used MiXCR to reprocess the 5' RACE reads, holding one entry per CDR3 protein. Found here are about 2 million distinct CDR3 sequences, 49% of them singletons; the top ten hold about 2.1%. Sequenced: blood. These TCRs come from a woman aged 40 to 50 in good health. CDR3s leave out the opening cysteine and the closing phenylalanine or tryptophan. Fields, in order: V gene, CDR3 protein.

v_gene: TRBV5-1
CDR3aa: ASSTRGETDTQY

v_gene: TRBV20-1
CDR3aa: SARRPTGERGYGYT

v_gene: TRBV27
CDR3aa: ASSFTGTVDRTDTQY

v_gene: TRBV4-2
CDR3aa: ASSHGRGYNEQF

v_gene: TRBV11-2
CDR3aa: ASRRVSDTQY

v_gene: TRBV2
CDR3aa: ASSAVRVNQPQH

v_gene: TRBV6-1
CDR3aa: ASSAKRGYSDYYEQY

v_gene: TRBV29-1
CDR3aa: SVDRYSGPNNEQF

v_gene: TRBV12-3/TRBV12-4
CDR3aa: ASSPTPGAGGYNEQY

v_gene: TRBV5-1
CDR3aa: ASSFGDREYNSPLH

v_gene: TRBV6-1
CDR3aa: ASSLARDTFSYNEQF

v_gene: TRBV6-2/TRBV6-3
CDR3aa: ASSYPTVGYYGYT

v_gene: TRBV5-1
CDR3aa: ASSWNRERINGYT

v_gene: TRBV20-1
CDR3aa: SATRNGLADTQY

v_gene: TRBV5-1
CDR3aa: ASSPGQNIQY

v_gene: TRBV6-5
CDR3aa: ASSYFSSLWGTETQY